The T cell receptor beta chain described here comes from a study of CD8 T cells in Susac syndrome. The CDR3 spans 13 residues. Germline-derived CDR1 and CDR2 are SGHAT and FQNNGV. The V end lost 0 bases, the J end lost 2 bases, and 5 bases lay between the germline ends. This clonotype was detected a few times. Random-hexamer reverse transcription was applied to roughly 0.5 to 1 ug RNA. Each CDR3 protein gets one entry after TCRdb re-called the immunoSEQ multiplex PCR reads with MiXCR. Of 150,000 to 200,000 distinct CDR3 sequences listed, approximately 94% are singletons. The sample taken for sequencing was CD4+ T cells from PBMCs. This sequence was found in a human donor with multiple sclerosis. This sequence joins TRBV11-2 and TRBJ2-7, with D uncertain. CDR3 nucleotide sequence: TGTGCCAGCAGCTTAGACAGGCCCTACGAGCAGTACTTC. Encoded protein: CASSLDRPYEQYF.